These 10 T cell receptor beta chains were all obtained from the same sample, sequenced in a study of T cell repertoires in cytomegalovirus infection. Each CDR3 protein is one row after TCRdb ran MiXCR on the reads. The sample holds roughly 150,000 distinct CDR3 sequences; around 24% are singletons and the top ten take approximately 11%. The sequenced material came from PBMCs. The receptors were gathered from a human donor in good health (CMV status not recorded). Some clones in this sample may be carry-over from other donors' samples.

In this sample, this clonotype turned up many times. V is TRBV28 and J is TRBJ2-1; 10 nucleotides match TRBD2. V trimming: 5 bases; J trimming: 8 bases; junction bases outside the gene matches: 9. CDR3 size: 15 residues. The V gene's germline CDR1 is MDHEN and CDR2 SYDVKM. Here the CDR3 reads CASSIKGLALDEQFF. The DNA of the CDR3 is TGTGCCAGCAGTATTAAGGGACTAGCGTTGGATGAGCAGTTCTTC.

This clonotype was picked up many times. The rearrangement joins TRBV19 to TRBJ1-1, with unresolved D. The V gene's germline CDR1 is LNHDA and CDR2 SQIVND (reference sequence). CDR3 length: 15 amino acids. Trimming removed 2 bases from V and 1 base from J, with 11 bases in between. The CDR3 is CASSISGLENTEAFF. The CDR3 region has the DNA TGTGCCAGTAGTATATCCGGACTGGAGAACACTGAAGCTTTCTTT. The variable domain in full, with the rest retrieved from reference TRBV19 and TRBJ1-1, is DGGITQSPKYLFRKEGQNVTLSCEQNLNHDAMYWYRQDPGQGLRLIYYSQIVNDFQKGDIAEGYSVSREKKESFPLTVTSAQKNPTAFYLCASSISGLENTEAFFGQGTRLTVV.

The chain uses TRBV20-1 and TRBJ2-3; D is unresolved. V lost 0 bases to trimming and J lost 0 bases, with 7 bases between them. The V gene's germline CDR1 is DFQATT and CDR2 SNEGSKA (reference sequence). This CDR3 is 14 amino acids long. The chain's CDR3 is CSARDLPSTDTQYF. The CDR3 nucleotides read TGCAGTGCTAGAGATCTACCTAGCACAGATACGCAGTATTTT.

This clonotype was detected ten times or more. The germline gene is not matched at one end of the junction; a read error may be the cause. This chain uses TRBV7-6 with TRBJ1-2; 8 bases align to TRBD1. This CDR3 comprises 14 residues. Germline V gene lookup returns CDR1 SGHVS and CDR2 FNYEAQ. The CDR3 DNA sequence: TGTGCCAGCAGCTCTGGACAGGGTAACCATGGCTACACCTTC. Translation: CASSSGQGNHGYTF.

Of note for this clonotype: Since a much larger clone is just one base distant, this may be a read error. This chain joins TRBV11-2 and TRBJ2-1; D is ambiguous. Germline values: CDR1 SGHAT, CDR2 FQNNGV. Trimming pared 0 bases from V and 2 bases from J, leaving 8 bases between. The CDR3 consists of 15 residues. CDR3 nucleotide sequence: TGTGCCAGCAGCTTAGATGTGGTGGCCTACAATGAGCAGTTCTTC. Amino acid sequence: CASSLDVVAYNEQFF.

This rearrangement joins TRBV10-3 to TRBJ1-6; D possibly corresponds to TRBD1 (6 bases). This CDR3 region has 15 residues. The V end was cut by 2 bases, the J end by 10 bases, with 15 bases between. The V gene's germline CDR1 is ENHRY and CDR2 SYGVKD. CDR3 protein: CAISEGSGAQSPLHF. As DNA, the CDR3 is TGTGCCATCAGTGAGGGGTCGGGGGCCCAATCACCCCTCCACTTT.

V usage is TRBV7-9 and J usage is TRBJ1-1; D is possibly TRBD1 (6 bases). The CDR3 runs 14 residues. Germline loops: CDR1 SEHNR, CDR2 FQNEAQ (reference sequence). Trimming cost V 7 bases and J 8 bases, with 20 bases left between them. The CDR3 reads CASNLSGAASEAFF. DNA for the CDR3: TGTGCCAGCAATTTGTCAGGGGCCGCGTCAGAAGCTTTCTTT.

This clonotype occurred a few times. The gene calls are TRBV2 and TRBJ1-2; perhaps TRBD1 as D (5 bases). The CDR3 spans 12 residues. Trimming shortened V by 6 bases and J by 5 bases, and 10 bases separated the two germline ends. Germline-derived CDR1 and CDR2 are SNHLY and FYNNEI. The CDR3 region is CASRGRDYGYTF. As DNA, the CDR3 is TGTGCCAGCAGGGGGCGTGATTATGGCTACACCTTC.

In its sample, this clonotype was seen a few times. The rearrangement uses TRBV25-1 and TRBJ2-3; D possibly matches TRBD1 or TRBD2 (5 bases each). Germline values: CDR1 MGHDK, CDR2 SYGVNS. The length of the CDR3 is 14 residues. The V end lost 7 bases, the J end lost 0 bases, and 11 bases lay between the germline ends. The CDR3 DNA reads TGTGCCAGCATTGGGACCCTCAGCACAGATACGCAGTATTTT. It codes for CASIGTLSTDTQYF.

There are a few counts of this clonotype. V and J are TRBV2 and TRBJ1-1, with D tentatively TRBD1 (6 bases). The CDR3 spans 14 residues. Trimming left V 7 bases short and J 1 base short, with 13 bases between. The V gene's germline CDR1 is SNHLY and CDR2 FYNNEI. CDR3 sequence: CASNSGGQNTEAFF. The CDR3 DNA is TGTGCCAGCAACAGTGGGGGCCAGAACACTGAAGCTTTCTTT.